Detailed here is one T cell receptor beta chain. Antigen: not known. Deletions cut 2 bases from V and 4 bases from J, with 18 bases between. Germline V CDR1 and CDR2: MNHEY, SVGAGI. This CDR3 has 16 amino acids. Profiling relied on immunoSEQ multiplex PCR, and the TCRdb table lists in-frame clones only, not all of them. Of some 61,000 clones listed, about 88% are singletons. The data belong to a study of T cell responses to AZD1222 COVID-19 vaccine. Regarding the study as a whole: A rise in Spike-specific TCR breadth and depth followed two AZD1222 doses. Seropositive at baseline were only 5 to 7 AZD1222 recipients. Every sample of the repertoires postdated the peak T cell response.

The clonotype comes from an adult in good health. The starting material was peripheral blood, obtained on day 0 of AZD1222 vaccination. The chain carries TRBV6-5 and TRBJ2-7, with D possibly matching TRBD1 (5 bases). The CDR3 DNA reads as TGTGCCAGCAGTTACGAAGTGGGATTGGGGCTGTACGAGCAGTACTTC. Translating gives CASSYEVGLGLYEQYF.